The entry that follows covers one T cell receptor (beta chain) sequence. The data derive from a study of OX40 agonist ivuxolimab in advanced cancers. The assay was immunoSEQ multiplex PCR, and TCRdb's table has in-frame clones only and misses some. The sample includes approximately 91,000 clones, 80% to 90% seen only once; the top ten take roughly 2%. Germline assignment: CDR1 SGHTA and CDR2 FQGNSA. V gave up 7 bases and J gave up 0 bases; unmatched junction bases: 12. This CDR3 has 16 residues. This TCR was sampled from an adult with an advanced solid tumor such as melanoma, head and neck, liver or kidney cancer. Sample: CD4+ or CD8+ T cells sorted from blood, taken in a trial of the OX40 agonist ivuxolimab. This rearrangement joins TRBV7-2 to TRBJ2-7, with 7 bases lining up with TRBD1. The CDR3 region is CASTLWSRGSSYEQYF. CDR3 coding DNA: TGTGCCAGCACCCTATGGTCCAGGGGGAGCTCCTACGAGCAGTACTTC.